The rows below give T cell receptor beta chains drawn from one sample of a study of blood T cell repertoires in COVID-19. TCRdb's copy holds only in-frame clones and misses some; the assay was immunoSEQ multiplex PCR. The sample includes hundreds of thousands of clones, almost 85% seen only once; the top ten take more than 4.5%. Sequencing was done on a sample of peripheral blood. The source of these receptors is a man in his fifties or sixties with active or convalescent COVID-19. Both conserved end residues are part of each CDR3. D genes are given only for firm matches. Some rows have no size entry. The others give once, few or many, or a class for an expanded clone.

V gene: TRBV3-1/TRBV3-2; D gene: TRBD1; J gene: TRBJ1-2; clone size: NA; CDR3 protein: CASSPGTGAYGYTF; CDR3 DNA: TGTGCCAGCAGCCCTGGGACAGGGGCCTATGGCTACACCTTC
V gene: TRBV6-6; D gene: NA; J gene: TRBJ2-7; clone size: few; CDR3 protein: CASSYGREFDEQYF; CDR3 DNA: TGTGCCAGCAGTTACGGTCGTGAGTTCGACGAGCAGTACTTC
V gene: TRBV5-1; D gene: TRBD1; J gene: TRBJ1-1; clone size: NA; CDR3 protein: CASSEGTGNTEAFF; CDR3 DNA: TGCGCCAGCAGCGAGGGGACAGGGAACACTGAAGCTTTCTTT
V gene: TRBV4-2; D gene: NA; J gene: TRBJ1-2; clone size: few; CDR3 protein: CASSHTPGERDGYTF; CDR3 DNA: TGTGCCAGCAGCCACACTCCAGGGGAGAGGGATGGCTACACCTTC
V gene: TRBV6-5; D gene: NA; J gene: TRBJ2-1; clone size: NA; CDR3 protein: CASSYSPSVNEQFF; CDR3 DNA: TGTGCCAGCAGTTACTCTCCTAGCGTGAATGAGCAGTTCTTC
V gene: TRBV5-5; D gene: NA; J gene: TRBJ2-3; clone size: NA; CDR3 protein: CASSFTGPNTQYF; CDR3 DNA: TGTGCCAGCAGCTTCACAGGGCCGAATACGCAGTATTTT
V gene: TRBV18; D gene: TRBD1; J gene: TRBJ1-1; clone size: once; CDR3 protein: CASSLGGQLNTEAFF; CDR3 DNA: TGTGCCAGCTCACTCGGGGGACAGTTGAACACTGAAGCTTTCTTT
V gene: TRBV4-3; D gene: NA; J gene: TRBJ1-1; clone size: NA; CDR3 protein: CASSQDGVSAGGNTEAFF; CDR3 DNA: TGCGCCAGCAGCCAAGATGGAGTTTCCGCGGGAGGGAACACTGAAGCTTTCTTT
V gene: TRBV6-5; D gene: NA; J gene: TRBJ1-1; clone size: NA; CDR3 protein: CASSFDRRNTEAFF; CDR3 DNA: TGTGCCAGCAGTTTTGACAGGCGGAACACTGAAGCTTTCTTT
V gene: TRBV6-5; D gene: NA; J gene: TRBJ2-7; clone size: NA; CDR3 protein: CASSYVGGVSYEQYF; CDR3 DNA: TGTGCCAGCAGTTACGTAGGCGGGGTCTCCTACGAGCAGTACTTC
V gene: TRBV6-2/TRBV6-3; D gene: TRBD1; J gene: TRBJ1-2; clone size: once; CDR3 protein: CASSYPLSSTGQHYGYTF; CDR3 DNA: TGTGCCAGCAGTTACCCCCTTTCGTCAACGGGACAGCACTATGGCTACACCTTC
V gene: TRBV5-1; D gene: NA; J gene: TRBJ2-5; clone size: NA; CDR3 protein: CASSLAPQDHRAQETQYF; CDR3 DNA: TGCGCCAGCAGCTTGGCCCCGCAAGACCACAGGGCCCAAGAGACCCAGTACTTC
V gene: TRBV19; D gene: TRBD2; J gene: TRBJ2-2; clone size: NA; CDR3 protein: CASSPAGGRHTGGELFF; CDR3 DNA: TGTGCCAGTAGTCCCGCGGGCGGGAGGCATACGGGCGGGGAGCTGTTTTTT
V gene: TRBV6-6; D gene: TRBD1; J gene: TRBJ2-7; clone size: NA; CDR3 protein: CASSSTGGGYEQYF; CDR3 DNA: TGTGCCAGCAGTTCCACAGGGGGCGGGTACGAGCAGTACTTC
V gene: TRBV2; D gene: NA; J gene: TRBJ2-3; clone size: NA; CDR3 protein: CASSLFSGTSTDTQYF; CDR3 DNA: TGTGCCAGCAGCTTGTTTTCTGGTACTAGCACAGATACGCAGTATTTT
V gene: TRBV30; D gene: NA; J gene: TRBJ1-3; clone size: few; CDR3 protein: CAWSVRNTIYF; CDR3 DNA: TGTGCCTGGAGTGTACGGAACACCATATATTTT